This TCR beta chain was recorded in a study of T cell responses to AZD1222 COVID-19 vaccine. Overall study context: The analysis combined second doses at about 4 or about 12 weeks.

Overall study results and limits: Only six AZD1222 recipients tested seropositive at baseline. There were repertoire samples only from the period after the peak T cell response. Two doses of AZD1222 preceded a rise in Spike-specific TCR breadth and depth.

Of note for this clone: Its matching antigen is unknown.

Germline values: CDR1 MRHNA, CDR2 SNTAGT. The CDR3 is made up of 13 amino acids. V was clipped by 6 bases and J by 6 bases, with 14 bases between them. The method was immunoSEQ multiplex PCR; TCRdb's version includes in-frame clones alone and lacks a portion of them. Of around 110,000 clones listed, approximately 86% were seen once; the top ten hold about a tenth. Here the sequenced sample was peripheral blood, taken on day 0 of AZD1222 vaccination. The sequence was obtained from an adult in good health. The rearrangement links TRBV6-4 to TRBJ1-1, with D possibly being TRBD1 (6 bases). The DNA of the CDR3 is TGTGCCAGCAGGCCACAGGGTGGGGCTGAAGCTTTCTTT. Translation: CASRPQGGAEAFF.